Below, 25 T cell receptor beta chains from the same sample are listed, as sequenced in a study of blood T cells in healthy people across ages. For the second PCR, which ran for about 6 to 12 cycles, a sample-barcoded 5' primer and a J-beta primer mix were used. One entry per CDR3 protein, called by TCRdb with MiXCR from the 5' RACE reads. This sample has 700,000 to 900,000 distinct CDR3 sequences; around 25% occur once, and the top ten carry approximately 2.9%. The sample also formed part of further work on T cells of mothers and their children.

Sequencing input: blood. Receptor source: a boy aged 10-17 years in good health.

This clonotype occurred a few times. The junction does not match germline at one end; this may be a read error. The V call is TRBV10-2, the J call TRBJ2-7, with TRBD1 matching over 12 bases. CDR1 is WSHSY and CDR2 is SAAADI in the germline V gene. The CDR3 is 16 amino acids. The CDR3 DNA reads TGCGCCAGCAGTGAGTCGTTGGGACAGGGGGCTCGGGAGCAGCACTTC. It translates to CASSESLGQGAREQHF.

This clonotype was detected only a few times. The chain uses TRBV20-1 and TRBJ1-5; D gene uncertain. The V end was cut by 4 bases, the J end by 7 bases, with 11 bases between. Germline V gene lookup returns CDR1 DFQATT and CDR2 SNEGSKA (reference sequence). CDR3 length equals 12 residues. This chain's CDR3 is CSATLPGQPQHF. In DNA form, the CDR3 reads TGCAGTGCTACCCTCCCCGGGCAGCCCCAGCATTTT.

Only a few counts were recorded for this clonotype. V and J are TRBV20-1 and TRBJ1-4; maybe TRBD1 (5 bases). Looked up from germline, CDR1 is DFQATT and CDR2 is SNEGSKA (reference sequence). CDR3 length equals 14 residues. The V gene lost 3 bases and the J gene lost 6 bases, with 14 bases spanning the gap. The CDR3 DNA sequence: TGCAGTGCTAGGGGGCAGGGAGGAGATGAAAAACTGTTTTTT. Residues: CSARGQGGDEKLFF.

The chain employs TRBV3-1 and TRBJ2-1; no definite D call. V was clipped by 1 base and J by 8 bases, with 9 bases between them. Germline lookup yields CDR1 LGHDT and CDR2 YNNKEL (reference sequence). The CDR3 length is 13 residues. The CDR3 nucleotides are TGTGCCAGCAGCCAAGTCTACGGGTATGAGCAGTTCTTC. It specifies CASSQVYGYEQFF.

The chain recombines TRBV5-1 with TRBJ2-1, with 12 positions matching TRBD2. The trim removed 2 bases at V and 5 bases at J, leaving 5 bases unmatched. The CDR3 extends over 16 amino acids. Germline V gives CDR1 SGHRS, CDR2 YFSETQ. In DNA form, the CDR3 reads TGCGCCAGCAGCTTACAGGGACTAGCGGGTCACAATGAGCAGTTCTTC. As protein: CASSLQGLAGHNEQFF.

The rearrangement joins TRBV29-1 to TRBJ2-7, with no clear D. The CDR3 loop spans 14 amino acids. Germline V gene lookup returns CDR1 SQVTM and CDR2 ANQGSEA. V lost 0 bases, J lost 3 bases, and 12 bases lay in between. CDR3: CSVEDLKGDYEQYF. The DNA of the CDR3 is TGCAGCGTTGAAGATCTCAAGGGTGACTACGAGCAGTACTTC.

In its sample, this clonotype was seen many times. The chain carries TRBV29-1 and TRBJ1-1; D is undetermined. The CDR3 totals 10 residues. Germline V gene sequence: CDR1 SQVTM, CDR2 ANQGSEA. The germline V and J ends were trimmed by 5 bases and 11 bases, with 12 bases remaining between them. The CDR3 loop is CSVSKGMAFF. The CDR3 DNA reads TGCAGCGTTAGTAAGGGAATGGCTTTCTTT.

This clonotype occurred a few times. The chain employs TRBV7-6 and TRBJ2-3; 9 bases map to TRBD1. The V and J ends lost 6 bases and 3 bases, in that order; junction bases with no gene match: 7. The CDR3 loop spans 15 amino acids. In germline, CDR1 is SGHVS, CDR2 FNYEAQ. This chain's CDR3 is CASRRDRVSTDTQYF. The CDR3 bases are TGTGCCAGCAGACGGGACAGGGTTTCTACAGATACGCAGTATTTT.

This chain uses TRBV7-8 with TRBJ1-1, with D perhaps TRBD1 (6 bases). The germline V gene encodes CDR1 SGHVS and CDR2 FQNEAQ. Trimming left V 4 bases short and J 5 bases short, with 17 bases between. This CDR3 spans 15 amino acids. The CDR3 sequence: CASSSEGGVETEAFF. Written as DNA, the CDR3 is TGTGCCAGCAGCTCCGAGGGGGGTGTTGAGACTGAAGCTTTCTTT.

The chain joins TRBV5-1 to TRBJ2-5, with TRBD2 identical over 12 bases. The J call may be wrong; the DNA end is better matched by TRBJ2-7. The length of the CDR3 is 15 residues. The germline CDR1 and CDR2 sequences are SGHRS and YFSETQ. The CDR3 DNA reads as TGCGCCAGCAGACGACTAGCGGGGGACTCCTACGAGCAGTACTTC. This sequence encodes CASRRLAGDSYEQYF.

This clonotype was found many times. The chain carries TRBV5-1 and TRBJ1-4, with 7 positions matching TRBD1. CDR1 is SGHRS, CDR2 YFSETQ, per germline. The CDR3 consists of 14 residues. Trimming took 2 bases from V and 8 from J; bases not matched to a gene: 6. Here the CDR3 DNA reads TGCGCCAGCAGCTTCGAACAGGGGCGGGAAAAACTGTTTTTT. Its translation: CASSFEQGREKLFF. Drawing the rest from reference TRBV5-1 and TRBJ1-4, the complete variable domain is KAGVTQTPRYLIKTRGQQVTLSCSPISGHRSVSWYQQTPGQGLQFLFEYFSETQRNKGNFPGRFSGRQFSNSRSEMNVSTLELGDSALYLCASSFEQGREKLFFGSGTQLSVL.

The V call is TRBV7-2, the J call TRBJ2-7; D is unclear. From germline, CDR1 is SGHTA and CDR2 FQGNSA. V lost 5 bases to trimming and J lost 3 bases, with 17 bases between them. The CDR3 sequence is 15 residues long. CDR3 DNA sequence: TGTGCCAGCAGCGTGGACGGCACACTCAGCTACGAGCAGTACTTC. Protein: CASSVDGTLSYEQYF.

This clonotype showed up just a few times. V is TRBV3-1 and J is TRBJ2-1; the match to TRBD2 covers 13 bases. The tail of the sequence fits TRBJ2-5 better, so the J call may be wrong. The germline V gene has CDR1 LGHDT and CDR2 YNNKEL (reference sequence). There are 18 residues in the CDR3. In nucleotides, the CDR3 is TGTGCCAGCAGCCATGGGATCGGACTAGCGGGGGCCCAAGAGACCCAGTACTTC. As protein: CASSHGIGLAGAQETQYF.

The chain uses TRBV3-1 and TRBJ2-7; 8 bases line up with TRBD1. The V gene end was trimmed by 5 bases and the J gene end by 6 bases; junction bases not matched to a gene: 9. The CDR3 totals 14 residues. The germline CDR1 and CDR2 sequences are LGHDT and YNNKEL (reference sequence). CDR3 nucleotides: TGTGCCAGCAGCGCTCGACAGGGGCAAGGCGAGCAGTACTTC. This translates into CASSARQGQGEQYF.

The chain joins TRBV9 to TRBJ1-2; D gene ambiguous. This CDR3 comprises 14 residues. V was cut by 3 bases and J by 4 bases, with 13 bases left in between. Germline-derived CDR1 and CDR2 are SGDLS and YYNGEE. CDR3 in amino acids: CASSAGGRSYGYTF. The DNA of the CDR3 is TGTGCCAGCAGCGCCGGAGGGAGAAGCTATGGCTACACCTTC.

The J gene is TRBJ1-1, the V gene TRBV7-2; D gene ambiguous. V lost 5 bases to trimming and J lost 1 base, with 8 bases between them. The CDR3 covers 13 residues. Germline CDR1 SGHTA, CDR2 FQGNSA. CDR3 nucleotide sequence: TGTGCCAGCAGCCCTCTGGCGAACACTGAAGCTTTCTTT. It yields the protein CASSPLANTEAFF.

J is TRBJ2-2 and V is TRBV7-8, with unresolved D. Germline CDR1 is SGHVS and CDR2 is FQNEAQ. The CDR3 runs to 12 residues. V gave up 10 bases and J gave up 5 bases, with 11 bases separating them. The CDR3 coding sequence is TGTGCCATGGGTTGGAGAACCGGGGAGCTGTTTTTT. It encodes CAMGWRTGELFF.

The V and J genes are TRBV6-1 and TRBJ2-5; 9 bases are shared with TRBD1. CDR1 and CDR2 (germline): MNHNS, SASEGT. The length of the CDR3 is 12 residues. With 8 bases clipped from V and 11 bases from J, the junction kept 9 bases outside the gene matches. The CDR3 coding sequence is TGTGCCAGCTGGGACAGGGCGGGAGAGCAGTACTTC. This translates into CASWDRAGEQYF.

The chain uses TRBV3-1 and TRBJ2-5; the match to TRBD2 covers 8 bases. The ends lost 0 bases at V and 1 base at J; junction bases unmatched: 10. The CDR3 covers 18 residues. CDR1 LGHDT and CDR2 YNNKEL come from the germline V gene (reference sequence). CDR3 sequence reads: CASSQDVAGKAFQETQYF. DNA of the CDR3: TGTGCCAGCAGCCAAGATGTAGCGGGGAAGGCTTTCCAAGAGACCCAGTACTTC.

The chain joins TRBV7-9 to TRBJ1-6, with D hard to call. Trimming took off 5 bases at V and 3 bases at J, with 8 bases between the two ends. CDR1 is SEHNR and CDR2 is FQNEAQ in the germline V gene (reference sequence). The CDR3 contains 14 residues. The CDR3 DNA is TGTGCCAGCAGCCAGGTTGGCTATAATTCACCCCTCCACTTT. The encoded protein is CASSQVGYNSPLHF.

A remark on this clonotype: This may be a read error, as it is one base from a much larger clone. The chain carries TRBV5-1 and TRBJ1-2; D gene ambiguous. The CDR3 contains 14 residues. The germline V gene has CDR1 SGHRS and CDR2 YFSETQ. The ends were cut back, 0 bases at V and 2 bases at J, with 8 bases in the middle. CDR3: CASSLAGENYGYTF. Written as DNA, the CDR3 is TGCGCCAGCAGCTTGGCCGGGGAGAACTATGGCTACACCTTC.

CDR3 residues: CATSDSGGAVETQYF. As DNA, the CDR3 is TGTGCCACCAGTGATTCCGGGGGGGCGGTAGAGACCCAGTACTTC. The chain uses TRBV24-1 and TRBJ2-5, with 8 bases fitting TRBD2. V dropped 2 bases and J dropped 4; count of bases not matched to a gene: 5. The CDR3 loop spans 15 amino acids. Germline CDR1 is KGHDR and CDR2 is SFDVKD.

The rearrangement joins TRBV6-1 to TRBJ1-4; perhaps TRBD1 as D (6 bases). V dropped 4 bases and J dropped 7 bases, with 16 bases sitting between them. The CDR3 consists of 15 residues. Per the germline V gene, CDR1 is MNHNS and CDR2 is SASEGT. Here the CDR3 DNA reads TGTGCCAGCAGTGCCAACGAGGGGGGTAGTGAAAAACTGTTTTTT. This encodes CASSANEGGSEKLFF.

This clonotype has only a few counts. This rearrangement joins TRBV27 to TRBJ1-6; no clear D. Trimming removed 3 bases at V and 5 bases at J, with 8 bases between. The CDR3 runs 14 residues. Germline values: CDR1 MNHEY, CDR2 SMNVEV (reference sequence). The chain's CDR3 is CASSLQGNNSPLHF. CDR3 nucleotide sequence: TGTGCCAGCAGTTTGCAAGGCAATAATTCACCCCTCCACTTT.

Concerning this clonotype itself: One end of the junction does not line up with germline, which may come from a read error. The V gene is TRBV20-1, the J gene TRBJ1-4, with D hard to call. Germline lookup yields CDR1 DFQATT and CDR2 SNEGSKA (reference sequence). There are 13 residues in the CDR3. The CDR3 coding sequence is TGCAGTGCTAGAGATCCAGATCCGGGAAAACGGTTTTTT. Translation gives CSARDPDPGKRFF.